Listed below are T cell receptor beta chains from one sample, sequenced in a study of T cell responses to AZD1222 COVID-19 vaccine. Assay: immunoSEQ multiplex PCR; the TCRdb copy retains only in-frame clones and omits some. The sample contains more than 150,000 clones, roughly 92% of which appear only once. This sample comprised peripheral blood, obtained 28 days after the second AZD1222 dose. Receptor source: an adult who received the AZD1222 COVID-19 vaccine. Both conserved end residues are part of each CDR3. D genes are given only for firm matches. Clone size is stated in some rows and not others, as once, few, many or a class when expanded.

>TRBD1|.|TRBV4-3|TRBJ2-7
CASSQGIPGTGTYEQYF
TGCGCCAGCAGCCAAGGAATCCCCGGGACAGGGACCTACGAGCAGTACTTC
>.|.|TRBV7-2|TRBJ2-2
CASSFKPTGTGELFF
TGTGCCAGCAGCTTCAAGCCTACGGGCACCGGGGAGCTGTTTTTT
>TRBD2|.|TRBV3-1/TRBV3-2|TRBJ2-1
CASSQFAGGPYNEQFF
TGTGCCAGCAGCCAGTTCGCGGGAGGGCCTTACAATGAGCAGTTCTTC
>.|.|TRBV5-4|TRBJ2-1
CASRTDINEQFF
TGTGCCAGCCGGACCGATATCAATGAGCAGTTCTTC
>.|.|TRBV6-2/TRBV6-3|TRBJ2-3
CASSPQTALRGTQYF
TGTGCCAGCAGTCCCCAGACTGCCTTACGCGGTACGCAGTATTTT
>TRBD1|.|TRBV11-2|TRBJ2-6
CASSLEGQSSGANVLTF
TGTGCCAGCAGCTTAGAGGGACAGAGCTCTGGGGCCAACGTCCTGACTTTC
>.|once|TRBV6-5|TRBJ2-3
CASSYSNRGTDTQYF
TGTGCCAGCAGTTACTCGAATCGCGGCACAGATACGCAGTATTTT
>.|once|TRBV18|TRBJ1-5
CASSPPEGDQPQHF
TGTGCCAGCTCACCACCGGAGGGGGATCAGCCCCAGCATTTT
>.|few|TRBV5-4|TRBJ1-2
CASSLAAVLNGYTF
TGTGCCAGCAGCTTGGCGGCAGTTTTAAATGGCTACACCTTC
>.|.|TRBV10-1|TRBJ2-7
CASSVDSSRSYEQYF
TGCGCCAGCAGTGTTGACAGTAGCCGCTCCTACGAGCAGTACTTC
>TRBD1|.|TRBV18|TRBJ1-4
CASSNRGQATNEKLFF
TGTGCCAGCTCAAACAGGGGCCAAGCAACTAATGAAAAACTGTTTTTT
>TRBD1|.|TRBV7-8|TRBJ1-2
CASVRDRGSNRHTF
TGTGCCAGCGTCAGGGACAGGGGCAGTAATAGGCACACCTTC
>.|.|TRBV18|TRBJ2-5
CASLGGRTQETQYF
TGTGCCAGCTTGGGGGGACGGACCCAAGAGACCCAGTACTTC
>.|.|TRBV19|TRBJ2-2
CASSIGPPGIGELFF
TGTGCCAGTAGTATAGGACCCCCAGGGATCGGGGAGCTGTTTTTT
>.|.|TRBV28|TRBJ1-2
CASSAFGLENGYTF
TGTGCCAGCAGCGCTTTTGGGCTCGAAAATGGCTACACCTTC
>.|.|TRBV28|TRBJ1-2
CASSWRTLYGYTF
TGTGCCAGCAGTTGGCGGACTCTCTATGGCTACACCTTC
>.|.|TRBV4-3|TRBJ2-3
CASSQGLAERYTSTDTQYF
TGCGCCAGCAGCCAAGGGCTGGCGGAACGATATACTAGCACAGATACGCAGTATTTT
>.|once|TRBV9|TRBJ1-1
CASSVVDWGGANTEAFF
TGTGCCAGCAGCGTAGTGGATTGGGGAGGGGCTAACACTGAAGCTTTCTTT
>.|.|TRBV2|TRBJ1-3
CASSESGNTIYF
TGTGCCAGCAGTGAATCCGGAAACACCATATATTTT
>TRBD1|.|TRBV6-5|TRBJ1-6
CASTGRQGNSPLHF
TGTGCCAGCACCGGCCGACAGGGTAATTCACCCCTCCACTTT
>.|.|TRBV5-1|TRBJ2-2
CASSGRDVGELFF
TGCGCCAGCAGTGGAAGGGATGTGGGGGAGCTGTTTTTT
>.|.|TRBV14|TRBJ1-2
CASSPWGAHGYTF
TGTGCCAGCAGCCCCTGGGGGGCGCATGGCTACACCTTC
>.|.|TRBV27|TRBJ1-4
CATNLRSVNEKLFF
TGTGCCACTAACCTTAGATCCGTGAATGAAAAACTGTTTTTT
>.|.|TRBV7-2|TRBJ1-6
CASSSITTGSNSPLHF
TGTGCCAGCAGCTCCATAACTACAGGAAGCAATTCACCCCTCCACTTT
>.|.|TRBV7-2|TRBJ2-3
CASSATRGTDTQYF
TGTGCCAGCAGCGCTACTAGGGGTACAGATACGCAGTATTTT
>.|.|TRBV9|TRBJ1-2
CASTAHINYGYTF
TGTGCCAGCACCGCTCACATTAACTATGGCTACACCTTC
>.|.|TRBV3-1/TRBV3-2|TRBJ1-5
CASSPRVSQPQHF
TGTGCCAGCAGCCCGCGGGTATCTCAGCCCCAGCATTTT
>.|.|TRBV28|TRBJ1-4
CASTGDTDEKLFF
TGTGCCAGCACAGGGGACACCGATGAAAAACTGTTTTTT
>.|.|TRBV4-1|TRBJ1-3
CASSQDRGTGNTIYF
TGCGCCAGCAGCCAAGATCGTGGGACCGGAAACACCATATATTTT
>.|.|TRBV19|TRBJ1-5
CASSIPYGRENQPQHF
TGTGCCAGTAGTATCCCCTATGGCAGAGAGAATCAGCCCCAGCATTTT
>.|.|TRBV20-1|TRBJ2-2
CSASRRANTGELFF
TGCAGTGCGAGTAGGCGTGCGAACACCGGGGAGCTGTTTTTT
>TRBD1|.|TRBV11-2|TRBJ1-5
CASSLEVAGGRQPQHF
TGTGCCAGCAGCTTAGAGGTGGCAGGGGGCAGGCAGCCCCAGCATTTT
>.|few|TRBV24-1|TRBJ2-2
CATSAGTGELFF
TGTGCCACCAGTGCCGGCACCGGGGAGCTGTTTTTT
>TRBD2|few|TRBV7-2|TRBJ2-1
CASSLPGLAGHEQFF
TGTGCCAGCAGCCTACCGGGACTAGCGGGGCATGAGCAGTTCTTC
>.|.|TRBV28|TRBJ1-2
CASSPYYTGMANYGYTF
TGTGCCAGCAGTCCTTATTACACAGGGATGGCTAACTATGGCTACACCTTC
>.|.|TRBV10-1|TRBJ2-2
CASSAHTNTGELFF
TGCGCCAGCAGTGCACACACGAACACCGGGGAGCTGTTTTTT
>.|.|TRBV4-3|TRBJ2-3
CASSQVTSEDTQYF
TGCGCCAGCAGCCAAGTAACGAGCGAGGATACGCAGTATTTT
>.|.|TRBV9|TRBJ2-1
CASSGRESSYNEQFF
TGTGCCAGCAGCGGACGGGAATCCTCCTACAATGAGCAGTTCTTC
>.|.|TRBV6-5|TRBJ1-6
CASSSTGGGGNSPLHF
TGTGCCAGCAGTTCGACGGGCGGTGGTGGTAATTCACCCCTCCACTTT
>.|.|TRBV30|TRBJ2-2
CAWSFPRTQTWWTGELFF
TGTGCCTGGAGTTTCCCACGGACACAAACGTGGTGGACCGGGGAGCTGTTTTTT
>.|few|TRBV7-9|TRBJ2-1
CASSQWTGGEFPNEQFF
TGTGCCAGCAGCCAATGGACAGGAGGGGAATTCCCTAATGAGCAGTTCTTC
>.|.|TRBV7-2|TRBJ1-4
CASSSRQRFNEKLFF
TGTGCCAGCAGCTCGCGACAGAGGTTTAATGAAAAACTGTTTTTT
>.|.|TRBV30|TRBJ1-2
CAWSRIPQGANYGYTF
TGTGCCTGGAGTAGAATCCCACAGGGAGCTAACTATGGCTACACCTTC